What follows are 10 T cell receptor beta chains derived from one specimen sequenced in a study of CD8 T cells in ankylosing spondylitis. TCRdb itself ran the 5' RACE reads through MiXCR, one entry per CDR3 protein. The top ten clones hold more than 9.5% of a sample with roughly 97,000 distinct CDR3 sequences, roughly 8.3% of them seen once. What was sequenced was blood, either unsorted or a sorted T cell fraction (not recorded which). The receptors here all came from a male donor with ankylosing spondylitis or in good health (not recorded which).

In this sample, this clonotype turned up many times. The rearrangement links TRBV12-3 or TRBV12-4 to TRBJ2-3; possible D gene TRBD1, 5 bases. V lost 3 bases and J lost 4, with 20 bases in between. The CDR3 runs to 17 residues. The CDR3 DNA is TGTGCCAGCAGTTTTACGCCAGTAGGGGATGAGGCAGATACGCAGTATTTT. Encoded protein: CASSFTPVGDEADTQYF.

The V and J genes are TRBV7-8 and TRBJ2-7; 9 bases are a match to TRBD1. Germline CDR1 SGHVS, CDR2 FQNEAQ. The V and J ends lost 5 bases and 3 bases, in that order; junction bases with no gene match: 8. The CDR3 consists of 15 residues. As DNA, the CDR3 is TGTGCCAGCAGCCCCACAGGGGGCGGTTTCTACGAGCAGTACTTC. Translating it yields CASSPTGGGFYEQYF.

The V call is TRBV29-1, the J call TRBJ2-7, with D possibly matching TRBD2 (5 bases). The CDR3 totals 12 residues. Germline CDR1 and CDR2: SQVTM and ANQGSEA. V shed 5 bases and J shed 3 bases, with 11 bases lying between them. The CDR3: CSVSLRGYEQYF. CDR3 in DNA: TGCAGCGTTTCCCTTCGGGGCTACGAGCAGTACTTC.

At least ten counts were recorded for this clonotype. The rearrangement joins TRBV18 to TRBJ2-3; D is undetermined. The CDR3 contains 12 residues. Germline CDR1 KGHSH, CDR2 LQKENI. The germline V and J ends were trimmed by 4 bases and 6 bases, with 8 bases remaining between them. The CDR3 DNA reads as TGTGCCAGCTCACGAATAGTGGATACGCAGTATTTT. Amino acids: CASSRIVDTQYF.

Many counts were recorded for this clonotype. The CDR3 nucleotides are TGTGCCAACCGACGACAGACCTTTGGGGAGCAGTACTTC. Its translation: CANRRQTFGEQYF. The chain employs TRBV25-1 and TRBJ2-7; possibly TRBD1 for D (5 bases). CDR3 length: 13 amino acids. The germline V and J ends were trimmed by 10 bases and 7 bases, with 20 bases remaining between them. Germline-derived CDR1 and CDR2 are MGHDK and SYGVNS.

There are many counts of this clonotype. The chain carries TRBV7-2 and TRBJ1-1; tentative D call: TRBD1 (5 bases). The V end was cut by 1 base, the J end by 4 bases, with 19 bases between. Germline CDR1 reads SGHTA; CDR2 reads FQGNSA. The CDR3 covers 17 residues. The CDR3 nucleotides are TGTGCCAGCAGCTTAGGATGGGCCAGGGAGGTTGGCACTGAAGCTTTCTTT. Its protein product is CASSLGWAREVGTEAFF.

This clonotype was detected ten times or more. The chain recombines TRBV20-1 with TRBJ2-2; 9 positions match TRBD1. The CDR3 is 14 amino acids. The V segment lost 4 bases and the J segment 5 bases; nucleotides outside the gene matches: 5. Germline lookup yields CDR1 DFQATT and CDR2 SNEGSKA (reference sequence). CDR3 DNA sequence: TGCAGTGCTATTGGACAGGGGTGGACCGGGGAGCTGTTTTTT. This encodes CSAIGQGWTGELFF.

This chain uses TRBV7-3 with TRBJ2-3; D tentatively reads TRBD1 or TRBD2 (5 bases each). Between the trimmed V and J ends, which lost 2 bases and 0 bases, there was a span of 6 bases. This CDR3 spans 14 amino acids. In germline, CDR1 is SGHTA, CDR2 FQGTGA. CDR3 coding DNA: TGTGCCAGCAGCTTAGGGGACAGCACAGATACGCAGTATTTT. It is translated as CASSLGDSTDTQYF.

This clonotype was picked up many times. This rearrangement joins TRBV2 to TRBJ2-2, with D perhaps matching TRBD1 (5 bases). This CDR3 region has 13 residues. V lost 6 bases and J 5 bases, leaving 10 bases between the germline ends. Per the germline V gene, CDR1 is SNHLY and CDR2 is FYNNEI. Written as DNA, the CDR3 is TGTGCCAGCAGGTCCCCAGGGACCGGGGAGCTGTTTTTT. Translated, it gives CASRSPGTGELFF.

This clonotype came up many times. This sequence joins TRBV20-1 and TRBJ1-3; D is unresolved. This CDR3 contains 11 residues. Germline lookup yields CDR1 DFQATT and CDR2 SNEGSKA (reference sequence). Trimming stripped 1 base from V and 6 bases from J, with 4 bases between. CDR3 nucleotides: TGCAGTGCTAGAGTGGCAAACACCATATATTTT. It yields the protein CSARVANTIYF.